This T cell receptor (beta chain) was found in a study of cytomegalovirus exposure and HLA in healthy donors. The PCR employed 60 Vbeta primers together with 13 Jbeta primers. Some clones are missing from TCRdb's copy, which holds only in-frame ones; the method was immunoSEQ multiplex PCR. The sample includes about 120,000 clones, roughly 80% of them seen just once. V was trimmed by 6 bases and J by 7 bases, leaving 9 bases between them. From germline, CDR1 is MNHNS and CDR2 SASEGT. This CDR3 is 11 amino acids long. The material sequenced was PBMCs. V is TRBV6-1 and J is TRBJ1-2; D possibly corresponds to TRBD1 (6 bases). This TCR derives from a woman aged 18 to 35 in good health and CMV-seronegative. CDR3 residues: CASRGGAGYTF. The CDR3 region has the DNA TGTGCCAGCAGGGGGGGGGCTGGCTACACCTTC.